These 14 T cell receptor beta chains were all obtained from the same sample, sequenced in a study of blood T cell repertoires in COVID-19. This table comes from immunoSEQ multiplex PCR, and its TCRdb copy is limited to in-frame clones, with some not included. Here the sample spans about 230,000 clones, nearly 90% being singletons. Sequenced material: peripheral blood. Every receptor here comes from a woman between 18 and 29 years old who had recovered from COVID-19.

This clone occurred a few times. The chain recombines TRBV6-5 with TRBJ2-1; 11 bases match TRBD2. The CDR3 runs 15 residues. With 10 bases clipped from V and 7 bases from J, the junction kept 12 bases outside the gene matches. Germline loops: CDR1 MNHEY, CDR2 SVGAGI. The CDR3 sequence: CATHRTSGSFNEQFF. CDR3 DNA sequence: TGTGCCACCCACCGTACTAGCGGGAGTTTTAATGAGCAGTTCTTC.

The V call is TRBV7-3, the J call TRBJ1-3; a weak D match, TRBD1 (5 bases). CDR3 length: 14 residues. V lost 5 bases, J lost 0 bases, and 8 bases lay in between. Germline CDR1 and CDR2: SGHTA and FQGTGA. The chain's CDR3 is CASSIDSSGNTIYF. Here the CDR3 DNA reads TGTGCCAGCAGCATAGACAGCTCTGGAAACACCATATATTTT.

The chain carries TRBV7-2 and TRBJ2-5, with 14 bases fitting TRBD2. From germline, CDR1 is SGHTA and CDR2 FQGNSA. The CDR3 runs 16 residues. The V gene end was trimmed by 1 base and the J gene end by 3 bases; junction bases not matched to a gene: 1. DNA of the CDR3: TGTGCCAGCAGCTTAGTGGGACTAGCGGGAGAAGAGACCCAGTACTTC. Its protein is CASSLVGLAGEETQYF.

The rearrangement links TRBV5-1 to TRBJ2-7, with TRBD1 identical over 7 bases. V was pared by 4 bases and J by 4 bases, with 5 bases of the junction left unmatched. Germline CDR1 reads SGHRS; CDR2 reads YFSETQ. The CDR3 covers 13 residues. The DNA for the CDR3 is TGCGCCAGCAGCCCCGGGACAGAATACGAGCAGTACTTC. Protein: CASSPGTEYEQYF.

This sequence joins TRBV12-3 or TRBV12-4 and TRBJ1-5; the D gene is possibly TRBD1 (6 bases). Trimming pared 7 bases from V and 6 bases from J, leaving 13 bases between. The CDR3 runs 13 residues. The CDR3 DNA follows: TGTGCCAGCACCAGGGACACGAGTCAGCCCCAGCATTTT. It is translated as CASTRDTSQPQHF.

The chain is built from TRBV19 and TRBJ2-7; TRBD2 aligns across 11 bases. With V trimmed by 5 bases and J by 3 bases, 6 bases remained unmatched. CDR1 LNHDA and CDR2 SQIVND come from the germline V gene (reference sequence). The CDR3 is 15 amino acids. CDR3 sequence: CASSEAGTSGYEQYF. The CDR3 nucleotides read TGTGCCAGTAGTGAAGCAGGGACTAGCGGCTACGAGCAGTACTTC.

DNA for the CDR3: TGTGCCAGCAGTTACTTGGCGGGGACCACTGAAGCTTTCTTT. Its protein is CASSYLAGTTEAFF. This chain links TRBV6-5 with TRBJ1-1, with D maybe TRBD1 (5 bases). Looked up from germline, CDR1 is MNHEY and CDR2 is SVGAGI. The length of the CDR3 is 14 residues. Trimming took off 1 base at V and 4 bases at J, with 10 bases between the two ends.

This chain connects TRBV19 to TRBJ1-1, with D possibly TRBD1 on 6 matching bases. This CDR3 has 14 residues. Germline V gives CDR1 LNHDA, CDR2 SQIVND (reference sequence). V shed 4 bases and J shed 4 bases, with 13 bases lying between them. The CDR3, as DNA: TGTGCCAGTAGTACTACAGGGAGTACCACTGAAGCTTTCTTT. Its translation is CASSTTGSTTEAFF.

The gene calls are TRBV7-9 and TRBJ2-2; 9 nucleotides agree with TRBD1. Trimming took 8 bases from V and 6 from J; bases not matched to a gene: 13. The V gene's germline CDR1 is SEHNR and CDR2 FQNEAQ (reference sequence). The CDR3 is made up of 16 amino acids. CDR3 sequence (DNA): TGTGCCAGCCTCGGTTCGGGACAGGGTAAATCCGGGGAGCTGTTTTTT. This codes for CASLGSGQGKSGELFF.

This clone was seen just once. V usage is TRBV15 and J usage is TRBJ2-2; possibly TRBD2 for D (5 bases). Germline CDR1 LNHNV, CDR2 YYDKDF (reference sequence). CDR3 length: 13 amino acids. Trimming cost V 3 bases and J 5 bases, with 7 bases left between them. The CDR3, as DNA: TGTGCCACCAGCAGCACGGGGACCGGGGAGCTGTTTTTT. Translated, it gives CATSSTGTGELFF.

This chain links TRBV6-2 or TRBV6-3 with TRBJ2-7; TRBD2 might be the D (5 bases). Germline V gene lookup returns CDR1 MNHEY and CDR2 SVGEGT. V dropped 3 bases and J dropped 6 bases, with 9 bases sitting between them. This CDR3 has 12 residues. The DNA for the CDR3 is TGTGCCAGCAGTTATGGTAGCGTCGAGCAGTACTTC. This sequence encodes CASSYGSVEQYF.

The chain carries TRBV6-5 and TRBJ2-7; no firm D call. Trimming pared 6 bases from V and 6 bases from J, leaving 15 bases between. This CDR3 has 13 residues. Looked up from germline, CDR1 is MNHEY and CDR2 is SVGAGI. The CDR3 loop reads CASSRRTTTEQYF. DNA of the CDR3: TGTGCCAGCAGCCGAAGAACCACTACCGAGCAGTACTTC.

J is TRBJ2-1 and V is TRBV7-9; 15 positions agree with TRBD2. Trimming took 10 bases from V and 4 from J; bases not matched to a gene: 11. The CDR3 spans 17 residues. Germline CDR1 reads SEHNR; CDR2 reads FQNEAQ (reference sequence). In DNA, the CDR3 is TGTGCCACCGGGGGGACTAGCGGGAGGAAAACTTACAATGAGCAGTTCTTC. Translated: CATGGTSGRKTYNEQFF. The full variable domain, with the rest looked up from reference TRBV7-9 and TRBJ2-1, is DTGVSQNPRHKITKRGQNVTFRCDPISEHNRLYWYRQTLGQGPEFLTYFQNEAQLEKSRLLSDRFSAERPKGSFSTLEIQRTEQGDSAMYLCATGGTSGRKTYNEQFFGPGTRLTVL.

Concerning this clone itself: This sample includes further DNA sequences coding for the same CDR3. The chain uses TRBV19 and TRBJ1-1; no firm D call. Looked up from germline, CDR1 is LNHDA and CDR2 is SQIVND (reference sequence). V lost 4 bases and J 1 base, leaving 7 bases between the germline ends. The CDR3 runs 13 residues. The CDR3 DNA reads as TGTGCCAGTAGTAGGGCTGCGAACACTGAAGCTTTCTTT. Translated, it gives CASSRAANTEAFF. The entire variable domain, with the rest obtained from reference TRBV19 and TRBJ1-1, is as follows: DGGITQSPKYLFRKEGQNVTLSCEQNLNHDAMYWYRQDPGQGLRLIYYSQIVNDFQKGDIAEGYSVSREKKESFPLTVTSAQKNPTAFYLCASSRAANTEAFFGQGTRLTVV.